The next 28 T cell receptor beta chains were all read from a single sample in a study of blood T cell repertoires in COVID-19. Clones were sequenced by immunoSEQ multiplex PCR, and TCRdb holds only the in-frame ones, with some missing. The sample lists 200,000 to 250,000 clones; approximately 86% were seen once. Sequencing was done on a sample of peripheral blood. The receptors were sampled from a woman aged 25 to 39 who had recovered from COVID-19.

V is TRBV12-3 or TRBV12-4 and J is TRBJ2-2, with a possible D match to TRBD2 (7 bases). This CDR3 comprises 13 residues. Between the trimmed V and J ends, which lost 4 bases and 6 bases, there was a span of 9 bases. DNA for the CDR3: TGTGCCAGCAGTTGGGGGGGGCCCGGGGAGCTGTTTTTT. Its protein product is CASSWGGPGELFF.

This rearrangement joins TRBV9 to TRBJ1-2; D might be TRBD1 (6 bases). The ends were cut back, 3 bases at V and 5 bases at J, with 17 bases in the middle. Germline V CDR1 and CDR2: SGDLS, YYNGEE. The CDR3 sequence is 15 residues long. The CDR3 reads CASSALYRDEYGYTF. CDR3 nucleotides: TGTGCCAGCAGCGCACTTTACAGGGATGAATATGGCTACACCTTC.

CDR3 in DNA: TGTGCCAGTACTTGGGGAGGGGGAACTGAAGCTTTCTTT. It encodes CASTWGGGTEAFF. The chain uses TRBV19 and TRBJ1-1; possibly TRBD1 for D (6 bases). Trimming shortened V by 7 bases and J by 5 bases, and 14 bases separated the two germline ends. Per germline, CDR1 LNHDA and CDR2 SQIVND (reference sequence). The CDR3 length is 13 residues.

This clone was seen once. The DNA for the CDR3 is TGTGCCAGCAGAAAGGGACTACCGGACTACTCCTACAATGAGCAGTTCTTC. The encoded protein is CASRKGLPDYSYNEQFF. The chain carries TRBV21-1 and TRBJ2-1; the D call TRBD2 from the table was never checked on the DNA. TRBV21-1 is a listed pseudogene. The CDR3 covers 17 residues.

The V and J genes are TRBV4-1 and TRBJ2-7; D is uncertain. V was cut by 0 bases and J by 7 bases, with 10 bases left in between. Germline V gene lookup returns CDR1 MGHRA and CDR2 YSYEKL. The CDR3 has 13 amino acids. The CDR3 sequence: CASSQEVAREQYF. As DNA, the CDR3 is TGCGCCAGCAGCCAAGAGGTGGCTCGAGAGCAGTACTTC.

CDR3 bases: TGTGCCAGCAGTTTAACATATTCCCTAGCGGGGGGTGCCGGGAATGAGCAGTTCTTC. Translating gives CASSLTYSLAGGAGNEQFF. The gene calls are TRBV28 and TRBJ2-1; 11 nucleotides line up with TRBD2. Germline V gene data show CDR1 as MDHEN and CDR2 as SYDVKM. CDR3 length: 19 residues. After removal of 2 bases from V and 7 bases from J, the junction contained 16 bases not matched to a gene.

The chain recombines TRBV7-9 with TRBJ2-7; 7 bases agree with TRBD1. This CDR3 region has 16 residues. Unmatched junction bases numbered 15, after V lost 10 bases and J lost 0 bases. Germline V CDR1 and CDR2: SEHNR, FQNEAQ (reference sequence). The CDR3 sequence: CAISSRGTPSSYEQYF. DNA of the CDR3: TGTGCCATTAGCTCCAGGGGGACCCCTAGCTCCTACGAGCAGTACTTC.

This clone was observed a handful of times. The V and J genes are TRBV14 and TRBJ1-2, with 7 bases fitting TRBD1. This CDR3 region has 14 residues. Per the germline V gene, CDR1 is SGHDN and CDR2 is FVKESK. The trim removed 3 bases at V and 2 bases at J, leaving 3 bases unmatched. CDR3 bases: TGTGCCAGCAGCCAGCTACAGGGGAACTATGGCTACACCTTC. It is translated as CASSQLQGNYGYTF.

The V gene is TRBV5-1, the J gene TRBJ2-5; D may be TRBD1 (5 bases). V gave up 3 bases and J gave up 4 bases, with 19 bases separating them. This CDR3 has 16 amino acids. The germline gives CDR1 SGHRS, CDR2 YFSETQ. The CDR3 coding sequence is TGCGCCAGCAGCTCATCACTCCCCACAGGTGGAGAGACCCAGTACTTC. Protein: CASSSSLPTGGETQYF.

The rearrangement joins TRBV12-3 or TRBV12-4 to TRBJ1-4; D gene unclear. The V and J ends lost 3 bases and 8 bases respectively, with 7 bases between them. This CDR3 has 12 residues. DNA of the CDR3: TGTGCCAGCAGTTTTAATCAGGAAAAACTGTTTTTT. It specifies CASSFNQEKLFF.

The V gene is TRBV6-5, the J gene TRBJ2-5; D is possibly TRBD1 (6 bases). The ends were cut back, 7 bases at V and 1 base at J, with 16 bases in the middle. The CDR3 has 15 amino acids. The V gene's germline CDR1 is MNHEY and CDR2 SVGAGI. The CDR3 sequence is CASTPLAGAQETQYF. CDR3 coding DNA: TGTGCCAGCACCCCTCTGGCAGGGGCCCAAGAGACCCAGTACTTC.

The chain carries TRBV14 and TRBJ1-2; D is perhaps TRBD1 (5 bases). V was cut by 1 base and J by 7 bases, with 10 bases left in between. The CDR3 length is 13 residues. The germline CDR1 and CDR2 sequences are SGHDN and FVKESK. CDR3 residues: CASSQGQTSGYTF. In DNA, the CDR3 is TGTGCCAGCAGCCAAGGACAGACAAGTGGCTACACCTTC.

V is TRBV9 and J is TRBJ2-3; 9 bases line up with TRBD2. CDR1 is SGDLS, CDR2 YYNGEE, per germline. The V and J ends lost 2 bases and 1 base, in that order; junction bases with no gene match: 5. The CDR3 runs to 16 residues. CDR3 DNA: TGTGCCAGCAGCGTTAGTGGCGGGGGGGGCACAGATACGCAGTATTTT. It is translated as CASSVSGGGGTDTQYF.

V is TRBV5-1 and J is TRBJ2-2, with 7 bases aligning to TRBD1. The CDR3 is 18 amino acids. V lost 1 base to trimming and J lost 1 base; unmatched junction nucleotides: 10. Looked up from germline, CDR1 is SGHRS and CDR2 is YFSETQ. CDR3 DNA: TGCGCCAGCAGCTTGAAAGGGGGCCCGGCTATGAACACCGGGGAGCTGTTTTTT. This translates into CASSLKGGPAMNTGELFF.

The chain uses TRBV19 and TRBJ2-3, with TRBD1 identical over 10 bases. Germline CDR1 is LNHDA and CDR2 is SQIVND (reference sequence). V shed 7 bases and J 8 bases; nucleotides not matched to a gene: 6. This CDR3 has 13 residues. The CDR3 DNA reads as TGTGCCAGTAATAGGGACAGGGGAGGTACGCAGTATTTT. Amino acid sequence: CASNRDRGGTQYF.

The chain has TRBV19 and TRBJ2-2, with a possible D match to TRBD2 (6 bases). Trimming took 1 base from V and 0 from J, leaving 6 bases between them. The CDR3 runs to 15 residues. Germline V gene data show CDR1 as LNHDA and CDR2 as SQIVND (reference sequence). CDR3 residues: CASSIGGANTGELFF. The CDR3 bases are TGTGCCAGTAGTATAGGGGGGGCGAACACCGGGGAGCTGTTTTTT.

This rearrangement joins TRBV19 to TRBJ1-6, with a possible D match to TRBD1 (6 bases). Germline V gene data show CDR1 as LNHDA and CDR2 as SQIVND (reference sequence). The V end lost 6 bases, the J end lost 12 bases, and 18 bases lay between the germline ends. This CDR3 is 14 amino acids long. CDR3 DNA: TGTGCCAGTAGCCCCGGGGGGGCGACTTTACCCCTCCACTTT. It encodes CASSPGGATLPLHF.

The CDR3, as DNA: TGCAGTGCTAGTGATCCCGGGGGAATCAAAGCCAAAAACATTCAGTACTTC. Its protein is CSASDPGGIKAKNIQYF. This sequence joins TRBV20-1 and TRBJ2-4; tentatively, D is TRBD2 (6 bases). The germline V and J ends were trimmed by 3 bases and 0 bases, with 18 bases remaining between them. Germline CDR1 reads DFQATT; CDR2 reads SNEGSKA (reference sequence). The length of the CDR3 is 17 residues.

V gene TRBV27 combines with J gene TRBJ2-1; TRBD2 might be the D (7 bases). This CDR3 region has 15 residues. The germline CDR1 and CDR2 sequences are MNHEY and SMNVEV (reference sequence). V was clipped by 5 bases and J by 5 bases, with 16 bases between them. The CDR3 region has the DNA TGTGCCAGCAGTGCGCGTGGGGGGGGCGACAATGAGCAGTTCTTC. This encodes CASSARGGGDNEQFF.

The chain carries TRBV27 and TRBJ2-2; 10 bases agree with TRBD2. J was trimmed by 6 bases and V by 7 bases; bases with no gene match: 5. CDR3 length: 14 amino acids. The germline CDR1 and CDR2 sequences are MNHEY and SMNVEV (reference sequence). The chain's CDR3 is CASKRGGRAGELFF. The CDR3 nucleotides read TGTGCCAGCAAGCGGGGGGGCCGGGCCGGGGAGCTGTTTTTT.

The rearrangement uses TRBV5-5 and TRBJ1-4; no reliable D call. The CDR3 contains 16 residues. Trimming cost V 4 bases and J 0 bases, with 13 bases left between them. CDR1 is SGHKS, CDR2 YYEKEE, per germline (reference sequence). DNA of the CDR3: TGTGCCAGCAGCCTGAGGCGCCTTGCAACTAATGAAAAACTGTTTTTT. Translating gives CASSLRRLATNEKLFF.

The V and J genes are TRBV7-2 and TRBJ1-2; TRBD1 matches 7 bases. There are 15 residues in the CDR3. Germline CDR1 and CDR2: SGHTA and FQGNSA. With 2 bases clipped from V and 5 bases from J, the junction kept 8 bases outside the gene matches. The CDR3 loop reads CASSLPSGTDYGYTF. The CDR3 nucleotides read TGTGCCAGCAGCTTACCCTCCGGGACAGATTATGGCTACACCTTC.

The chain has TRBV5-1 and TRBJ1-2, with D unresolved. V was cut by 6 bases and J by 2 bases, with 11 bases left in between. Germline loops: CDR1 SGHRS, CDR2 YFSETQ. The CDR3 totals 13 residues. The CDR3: CASNPGGNYGYTF. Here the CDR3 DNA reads TGCGCCAGCAATCCGGGAGGGAACTATGGCTACACCTTC.

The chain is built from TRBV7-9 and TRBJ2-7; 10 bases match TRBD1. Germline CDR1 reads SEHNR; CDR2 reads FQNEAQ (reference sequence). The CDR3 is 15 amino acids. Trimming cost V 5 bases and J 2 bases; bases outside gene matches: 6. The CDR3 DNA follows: TGTGCCAGCAGCGGGACAGGGGTTACTCCCTACGAGCAGTACTTC. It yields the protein CASSGTGVTPYEQYF. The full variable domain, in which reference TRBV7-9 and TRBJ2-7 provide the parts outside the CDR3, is DTGVSQNPRHKITKRGQNVTFRCDPISEHNRLYWYRQTLGQGPEFLTYFQNEAQLEKSRLLSDRFSAERPKGSFSTLEIQRTEQGDSAMYLCASSGTGVTPYEQYFGPGTRLTVT.

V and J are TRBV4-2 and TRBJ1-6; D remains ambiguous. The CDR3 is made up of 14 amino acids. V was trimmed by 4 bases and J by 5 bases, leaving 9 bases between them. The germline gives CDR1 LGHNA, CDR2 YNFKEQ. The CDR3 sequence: CASSPSGNNSPLHF. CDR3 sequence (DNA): TGTGCCAGCAGCCCATCAGGAAATAATTCACCCCTCCACTTT.

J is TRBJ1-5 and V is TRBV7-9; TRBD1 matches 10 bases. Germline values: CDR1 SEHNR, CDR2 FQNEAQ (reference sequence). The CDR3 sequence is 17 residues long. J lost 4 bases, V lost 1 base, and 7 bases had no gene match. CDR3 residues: CASSLVGTGAINQPQHF. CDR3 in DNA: TGTGCCAGCAGCTTAGTAGGGACAGGGGCTATAAATCAGCCCCAGCATTTT. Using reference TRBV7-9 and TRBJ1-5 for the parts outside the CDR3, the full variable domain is DTGVSQNPRHKITKRGQNVTFRCDPISEHNRLYWYRQTLGQGPEFLTYFQNEAQLEKSRLLSDRFSAERPKGSFSTLEIQRTEQGDSAMYLCASSLVGTGAINQPQHFGDGTRLSIL.

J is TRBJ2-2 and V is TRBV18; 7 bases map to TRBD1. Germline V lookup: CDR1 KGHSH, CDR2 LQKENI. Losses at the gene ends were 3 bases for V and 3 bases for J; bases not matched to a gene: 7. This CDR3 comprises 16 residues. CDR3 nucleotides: TGTGCCAGCTCACCGCTCGGACAGGTGGACACCGGGGAGCTGTTTTTT. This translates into CASSPLGQVDTGELFF.

CDR3 sequence (DNA): TGTGCCAGCAGCCCCGGGGACTCCTACGAGCAGTACTTC. It codes for CASSPGDSYEQYF. This chain connects TRBV13 to TRBJ2-7; tentatively, D is TRBD2 (5 bases). The CDR3 spans 13 residues. Germline CDR1 PRHDT, CDR2 FYEKMQ (reference sequence). The V end was cut by 5 bases, the J end by 0 bases, with 8 bases between.